The next 20 T cell receptor beta chains were all read from a single sample in a study of shared T cell receptors in the human thymus. Generated by immunoSEQ multiplex PCR, the TCRdb table keeps only in-frame clones and is missing some. The table records about 660,000 clones, roughly 86% of them present only once. The data were also submitted as part of a second study, on human thymus T cells.

Sequenced material: thymocytes. The source is a boy under three years old with a congenital heart defect.

V gene TRBV28 combines with J gene TRBJ1-5; 7 positions agree with TRBD1. Germline CDR1 and CDR2: MDHEN and SYDVKM. This CDR3 has 17 amino acids. The J segment lost 5 bases and the V segment lost 2 bases, leaving 12 bases of the junction unmatched. This CDR3 reads CASSLPGQTFGDQPQHF. In DNA, the CDR3 is TGTGCCAGCAGTTTACCGGGACAGACTTTCGGAGATCAGCCCCAGCATTTT.

The rearrangement joins TRBV20-1 to TRBJ2-7, with D perhaps TRBD1 (5 bases). CDR3 length: 11 amino acids. Germline lookup yields CDR1 DFQATT and CDR2 SNEGSKA (reference sequence). The V and J ends lost 0 bases and 9 bases respectively, with 9 bases between them. The CDR3 here is CSARDRASQYF. In DNA form, the CDR3 reads TGCAGTGCTAGAGACAGGGCCTCGCAGTACTTC.

The V and J genes are TRBV4-3 and TRBJ1-6, with D possibly matching TRBD1 (6 bases). V lost 4 bases, J lost 4 bases, and 20 bases lay in between. The CDR3 sequence is 18 residues long. CDR1 and CDR2 (germline): LGHNA, YSLEER. CDR3 coding DNA: TGCGCCAGCAGCCTATGGGAGGGGTCAGGGGCTTATAATTCACCCCTCCACTTT. The encoded protein is CASSLWEGSGAYNSPLHF.

This clone was counted a single time. The rearrangement joins TRBV10-1 to TRBJ2-7; 7 nucleotides align to TRBD2. The V segment lost 2 bases and the J segment 3 bases; nucleotides outside the gene matches: 7. The CDR3 is 15 amino acids. Looked up from germline, CDR1 is WNHNN and CDR2 is SYGVQD (reference sequence). In DNA, the CDR3 is TGCGCCAGCAGTGAGGGTGCGGGAGTTTACTACGAGCAGTACTTC. It is translated as CASSEGAGVYYEQYF.

The count of this clone is one. The rearrangement joins TRBV7-9 to TRBJ1-1, with 10 nucleotides matching TRBD1. This CDR3 is built from 16 residues. V lost 5 bases to trimming and J lost 1 base; unmatched junction nucleotides: 7. CDR1 and CDR2 (germline): SEHNR, FQNEAQ (reference sequence). The CDR3 region has the DNA TGTGCCAGCAGCCCGGGACAGGGGCCCAAGAACACTGAAGCTTTCTTT. Translated: CASSPGQGPKNTEAFF.

A single count supports this clone. This chain connects TRBV7-9 to TRBJ2-2; D unclear. V shed 0 bases and J shed 2 bases, with 7 bases lying between them. Germline-derived CDR1 and CDR2 are SEHNR and FQNEAQ (reference sequence). The CDR3 is 15 amino acids. The CDR3 is CASSLAFLNTGELFF. Written as DNA, the CDR3 is TGTGCCAGCAGCTTAGCGTTTCTAAACACCGGGGAGCTGTTTTTT.

The DNA of the CDR3 is TGCAGCGTCCTTTCCAGGTTAGGCACTGAAGCTTTCTTT. This translates into CSVLSRLGTEAFF. The chain employs TRBV29-1 and TRBJ1-1; D is unclear. CDR3 length equals 13 residues. The germline V gene has CDR1 SQVTM and CDR2 ANQGSEA. Trimming cost V 6 bases and J 4 bases, with 15 bases left between them.

V gene TRBV27 combines with J gene TRBJ1-2, with D possibly being TRBD1 (6 bases). Germline V gene data show CDR1 as MNHEY and CDR2 as SMNVEV (reference sequence). The length of the CDR3 is 18 residues. Trimming removed 5 bases from V and 0 bases from J, with 22 bases in between. DNA of the CDR3: TGTGCCAGCAGTCCCCGAGGGGGAGGGACTAGCTCTAACTATGGCTACACCTTC. This codes for CASSPRGGGTSSNYGYTF.

In this sample, this clone turned up once. This chain uses TRBV9 with TRBJ2-3, with 10 bases aligning to TRBD2. Germline V gene lookup returns CDR1 SGDLS and CDR2 YYNGEE. CDR3 length: 17 amino acids. Losses at the gene ends were 0 bases for V and 4 bases for J; bases not matched to a gene: 8. The CDR3 region is CASSVDSGRANADTQYF. For the CDR3, the DNA is TGTGCCAGCAGCGTAGACAGCGGGAGGGCCAACGCAGATACGCAGTATTTT.

This sequence joins TRBV7-3 and TRBJ2-2; D not resolved. The CDR3 is 12 amino acids. Germline lookup yields CDR1 SGHTA and CDR2 FQGTGA. V lost 8 bases and J 4 bases, leaving 8 bases between the germline ends. CDR3 region: CASGHSTGELFF. The CDR3 DNA is TGTGCCAGCGGCCACAGCACCGGGGAGCTGTTTTTT.

Concerning this clone: In the same sample, other DNA sequences code for this CDR3. V is TRBV5-1 and J is TRBJ1-6, with D perhaps TRBD1 (5 bases). Germline V CDR1 and CDR2: SGHRS, YFSETQ. V lost 0 bases and J lost 6, with 16 bases in between. The CDR3 extends over 17 amino acids. CDR3 loop: CASSLAKLRGSNSPLHF. The CDR3 nucleotides read TGCGCCAGCAGCTTGGCTAAGTTGCGGGGGTCTAATTCACCCCTCCACTTT.

This chain connects TRBV27 to TRBJ1-2, with 7 bases matching TRBD1. V was pared by 3 bases and J by 0 bases, with 10 bases of the junction left unmatched. The germline CDR1 and CDR2 sequences are MNHEY and SMNVEV (reference sequence). The CDR3 consists of 17 residues. CDR3 region: CASSLRFDRDSNYGYTF. In DNA, the CDR3 is TGTGCCAGCAGTTTGAGATTCGACAGGGACTCTAACTATGGCTACACCTTC.

V and J are TRBV6-6 and TRBJ1-3; D is unresolved. Germline-derived CDR1 and CDR2 are MNHNY and SVGAGI (reference sequence). The ends were cut back, 5 bases at V and 0 bases at J, with 14 bases in the middle. The CDR3 has 16 amino acids. The CDR3 is CASSLKVGPSGNTIYF. The CDR3 nucleotides are TGTGCCAGCAGTCTCAAAGTGGGCCCCTCTGGAAACACCATATATTTT.

The V and J genes are TRBV28 and TRBJ1-1, with TRBD1 matching over 7 bases. The CDR3 contains 12 residues. J gave up 5 bases and V 11 bases, and 8 bases lay outside the gene matches. Per germline, CDR1 MDHEN and CDR2 SYDVKM. Here the CDR3 DNA reads TGTGCCCAGGCGGGGACAGAAACTGAAGCTTTCTTT. This gives the protein CAQAGTETEAFF. Based on the CDR3 plus reference TRBV28 and TRBJ1-1, the full variable domain is DVKVTQSSRYLVKRTGEKVFLECVQDMDHENMFWYRQDPGLGLRLIYFSYDVKMKEKGDIPEGYSVSREKKERFSLILESASTNQTSMYLCAQAGTETEAFFGQGTRLTVV.

V gene TRBV4-2 combines with J gene TRBJ2-7, with 7 bases that match TRBD2. Germline assignment: CDR1 LGHNA and CDR2 YNFKEQ. J was trimmed by 4 bases and V by 1 base; bases with no gene match: 4. This CDR3 has 14 amino acids. CDR3 sequence: CASSQVGLGYEQYF. CDR3 DNA: TGTGCCAGCAGCCAAGTTGGACTAGGTTACGAGCAGTACTTC.

DNA of the CDR3: TGTGCCAGCAGCCACCACTCTAGCGGGAGAAGGGGTGAGCAGTTCTTC. This sequence encodes CASSHHSSGRRGEQFF. The chain links TRBV5-6 to TRBJ2-1; 10 bases are a match to TRBD2. Germline V gene lookup returns CDR1 SGHDT and CDR2 YYEEEE. CDR3 length: 16 amino acids. Losses at the gene ends were 4 bases for V and 9 bases for J; bases not matched to a gene: 13.

This chain connects TRBV6-1 to TRBJ2-6; D not certain. Per germline, CDR1 MNHNS and CDR2 SASEGT. V lost 4 bases and J lost 0, with 13 bases in between. The CDR3 spans 17 residues. CDR3 in amino acids: CASSATVLHSGANVLTF. The CDR3 region has the DNA TGTGCCAGCAGTGCCACCGTACTCCACTCTGGGGCCAACGTCCTGACTTTC.

The count of this clone is one. V and J are TRBV6-5 and TRBJ1-1, with D unclear. Trimming stripped 1 base from V and 2 bases from J, with 11 bases between. Germline loops: CDR1 MNHEY, CDR2 SVGAGI. This CDR3 has 15 amino acids. The CDR3 here is CASSYLGRQNTEAFF. The CDR3 DNA reads TGTGCCAGCAGTTACTTAGGCAGACAAAACACTGAAGCTTTCTTT.

The chain couples TRBV9 to TRBJ2-1, with 11 bases lining up with TRBD2. Unmatched junction bases numbered 8, after V lost 3 bases and J lost 0 bases. The CDR3 covers 18 residues. Germline CDR1 is SGDLS and CDR2 is YYNGEE. The CDR3 DNA follows: TGTGCCAGCAGCGCGACTAGCGGGAACGTAAGCTCCTACAATGAGCAGTTCTTC. Translating gives CASSATSGNVSSYNEQFF.

V gene TRBV27 combines with J gene TRBJ2-7; TRBD1 matches 7 bases. J gave up 0 bases and V 5 bases, and 10 bases lay outside the gene matches. CDR3 size: 16 residues. Germline assignment: CDR1 MNHEY and CDR2 SMNVEV (reference sequence). The chain's CDR3 is CASSNRRGLGSYEQYF. CDR3 sequence (DNA): TGTGCCAGCAGTAACCGCAGGGGGTTGGGCTCCTACGAGCAGTACTTC.